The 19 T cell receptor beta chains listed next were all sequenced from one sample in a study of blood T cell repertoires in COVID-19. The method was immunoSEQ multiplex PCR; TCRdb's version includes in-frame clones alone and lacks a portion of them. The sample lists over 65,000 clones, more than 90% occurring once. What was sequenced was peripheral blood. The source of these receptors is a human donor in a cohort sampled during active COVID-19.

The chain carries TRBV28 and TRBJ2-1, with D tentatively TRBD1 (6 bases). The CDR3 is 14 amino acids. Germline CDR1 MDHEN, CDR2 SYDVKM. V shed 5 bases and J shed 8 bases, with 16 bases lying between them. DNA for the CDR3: TGTGCCAGCAGTACCCCCACAGGGCGTGATGAGCAGTTCTTC. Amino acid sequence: CASSTPTGRDEQFF. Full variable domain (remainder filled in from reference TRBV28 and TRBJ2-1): DVKVTQSSRYLVKRTGEKVFLECVQDMDHENMFWYRQDPGLGLRLIYFSYDVKMKEKGDIPEGYSVSREKKERFSLILESASTNQTSMYLCASSTPTGRDEQFFGPGTRLTVL.

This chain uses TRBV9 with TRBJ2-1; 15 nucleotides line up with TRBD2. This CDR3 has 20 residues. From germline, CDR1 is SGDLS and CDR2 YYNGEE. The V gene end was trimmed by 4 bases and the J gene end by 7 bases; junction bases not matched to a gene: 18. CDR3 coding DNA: TGTGCCAGCAGCCCCCGCTGGATCTGGACTAGCGGGAGGGCCGGTAATGAGCAGTTCTTC. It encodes CASSPRWIWTSGRAGNEQFF. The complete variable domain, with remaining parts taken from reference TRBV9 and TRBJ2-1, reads DSGVTQTPKHLITATGQRVTLRCSPRSGDLSVYWYQQSLDQGLQFLIQYYNGEERAKGNILERFSAQQFPDLHSELNLSSLELGDSALYFCASSPRWIWTSGRAGNEQFFGPGTRLTVL.

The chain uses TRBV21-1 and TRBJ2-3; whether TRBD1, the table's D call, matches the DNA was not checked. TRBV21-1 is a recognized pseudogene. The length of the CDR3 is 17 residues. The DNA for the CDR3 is TGTGCCAGCAGCTCCGGAAAAGGGACAGAAGACACAGATACGCAGTATTTT. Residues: CASSSGKGTEDTDTQYF.

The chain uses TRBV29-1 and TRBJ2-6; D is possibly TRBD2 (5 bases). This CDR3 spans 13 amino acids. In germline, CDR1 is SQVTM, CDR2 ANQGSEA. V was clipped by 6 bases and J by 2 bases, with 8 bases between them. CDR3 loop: CSVSGAGANVLTF. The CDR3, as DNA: TGCAGCGTCTCCGGGGCTGGGGCCAACGTCCTGACTTTC.

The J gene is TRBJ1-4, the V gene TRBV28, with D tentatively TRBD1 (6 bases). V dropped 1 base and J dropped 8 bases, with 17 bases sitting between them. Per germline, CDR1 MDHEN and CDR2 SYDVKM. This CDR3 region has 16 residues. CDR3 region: CASSLLRTASGEKLFF. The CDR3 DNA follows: TGTGCCAGCAGTTTATTAAGGACAGCTTCAGGCGAAAAACTGTTTTTT.

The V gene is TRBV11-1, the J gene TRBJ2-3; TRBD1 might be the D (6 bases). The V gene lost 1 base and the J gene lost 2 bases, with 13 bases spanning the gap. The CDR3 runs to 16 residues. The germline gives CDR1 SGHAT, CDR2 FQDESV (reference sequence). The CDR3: CASSLEYRTDTDTQYF. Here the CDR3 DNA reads TGTGCCAGCAGCTTAGAGTATCGGACAGACACAGATACGCAGTATTTT.

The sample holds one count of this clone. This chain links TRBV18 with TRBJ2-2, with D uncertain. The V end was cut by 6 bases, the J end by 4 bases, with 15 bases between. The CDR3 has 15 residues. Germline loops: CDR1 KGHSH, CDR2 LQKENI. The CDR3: CASSPSNGFTGELFF. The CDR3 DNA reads TGTGCCAGCTCGCCTTCAAACGGGTTCACCGGGGAGCTGTTTTTT.

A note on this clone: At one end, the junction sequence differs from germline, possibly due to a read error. The CDR3 DNA is TGTGCCAGCAGTTTAACGGGAGGCGCCCTCGTGGTCTTC. Protein product: CASSLTGGALVVF. The chain combines TRBV12-3 or TRBV12-4 with TRBJ2-1; TRBD2 matches at 7 bases. This CDR3 is built from 13 residues.

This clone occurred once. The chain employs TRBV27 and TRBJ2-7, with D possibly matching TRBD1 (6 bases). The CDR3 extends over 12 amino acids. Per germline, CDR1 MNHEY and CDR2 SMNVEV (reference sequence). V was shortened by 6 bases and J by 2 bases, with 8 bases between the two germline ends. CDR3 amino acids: CASRTGAYEQYF. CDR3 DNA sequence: TGTGCCAGCAGGACAGGAGCCTACGAGCAGTACTTC.

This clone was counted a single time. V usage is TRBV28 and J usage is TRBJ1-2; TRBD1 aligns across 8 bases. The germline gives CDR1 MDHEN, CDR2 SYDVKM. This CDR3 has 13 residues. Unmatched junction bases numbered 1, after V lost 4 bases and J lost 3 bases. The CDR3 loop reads CASSSGQDYGYTF. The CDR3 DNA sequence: TGTGCCAGCAGTTCGGGACAGGACTATGGCTACACCTTC.

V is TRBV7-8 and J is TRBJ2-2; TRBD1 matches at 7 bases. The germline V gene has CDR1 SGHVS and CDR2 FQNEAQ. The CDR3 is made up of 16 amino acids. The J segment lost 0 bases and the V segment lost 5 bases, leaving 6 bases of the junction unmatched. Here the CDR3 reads CASSPTGTANTGELFF. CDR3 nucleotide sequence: TGTGCCAGCAGCCCGACCGGGACAGCGAACACCGGGGAGCTGTTTTTT.

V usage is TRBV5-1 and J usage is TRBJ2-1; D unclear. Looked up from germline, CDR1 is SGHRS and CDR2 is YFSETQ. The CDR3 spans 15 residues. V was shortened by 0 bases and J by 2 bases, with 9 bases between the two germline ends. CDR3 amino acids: CASSLEPLPYNEQFF. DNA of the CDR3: TGCGCCAGCAGCTTGGAGCCGCTGCCCTACAATGAGCAGTTCTTC.

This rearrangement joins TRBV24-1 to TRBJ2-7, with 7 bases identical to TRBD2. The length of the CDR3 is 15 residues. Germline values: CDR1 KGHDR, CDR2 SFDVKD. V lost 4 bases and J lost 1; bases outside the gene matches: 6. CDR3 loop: CATSEGASGSYEQYF. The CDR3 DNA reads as TGTGCCACCAGTGAAGGGGCTAGCGGTTCCTACGAGCAGTACTTC.

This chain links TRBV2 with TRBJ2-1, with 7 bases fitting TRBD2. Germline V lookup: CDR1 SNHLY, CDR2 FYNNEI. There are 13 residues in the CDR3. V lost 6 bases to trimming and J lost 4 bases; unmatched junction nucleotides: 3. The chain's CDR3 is CASSRDYYNEQFF. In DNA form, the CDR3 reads TGTGCCAGCAGCCGGGACTATTACAATGAGCAGTTCTTC.

CDR3 protein: CASSYSLTGAGGGELFF. The DNA of the CDR3 is TGTGCCAGCAGTTATTCCCTCACAGGGGCAGGCGGAGGGGAGCTGTTTTTT. The rearrangement joins TRBV6-2 or TRBV6-3 to TRBJ2-2; TRBD1 aligns across 7 bases. Losses at the gene ends were 3 bases for V and 8 bases for J; bases not matched to a gene: 15. Germline CDR1 reads MNHEY; CDR2 reads SVGEGT. This CDR3 has 17 residues.

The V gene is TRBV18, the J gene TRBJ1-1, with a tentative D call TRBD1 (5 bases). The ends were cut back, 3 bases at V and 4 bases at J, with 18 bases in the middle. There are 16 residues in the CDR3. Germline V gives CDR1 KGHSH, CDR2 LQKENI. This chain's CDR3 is CASSPGDRGAGTEAFF. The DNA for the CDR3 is TGTGCCAGCTCACCGGGGGATAGGGGAGCGGGCACTGAAGCTTTCTTT.

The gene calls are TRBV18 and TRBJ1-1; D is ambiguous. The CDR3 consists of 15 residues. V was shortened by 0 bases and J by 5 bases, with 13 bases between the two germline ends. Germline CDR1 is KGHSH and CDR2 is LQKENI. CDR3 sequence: CASSPPLSTGTEAFF. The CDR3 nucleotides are TGTGCCAGCTCACCACCACTCAGTACGGGGACTGAAGCTTTCTTT.

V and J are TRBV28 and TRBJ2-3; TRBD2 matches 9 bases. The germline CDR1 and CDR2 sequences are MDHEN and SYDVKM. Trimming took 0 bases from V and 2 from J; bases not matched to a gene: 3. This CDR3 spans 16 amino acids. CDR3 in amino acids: CASSLWVAGDTDTQYF. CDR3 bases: TGTGCCAGCAGTTTATGGGTAGCGGGAGACACAGATACGCAGTATTTT.

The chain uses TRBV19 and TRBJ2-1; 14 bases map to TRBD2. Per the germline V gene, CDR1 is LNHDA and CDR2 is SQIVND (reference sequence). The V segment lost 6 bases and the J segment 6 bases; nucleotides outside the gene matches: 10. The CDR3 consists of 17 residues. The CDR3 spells CASSGLAGGLVANEQFF. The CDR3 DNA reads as TGTGCCAGTAGCGGACTAGCGGGAGGCCTTGTGGCCAATGAGCAGTTCTTC.